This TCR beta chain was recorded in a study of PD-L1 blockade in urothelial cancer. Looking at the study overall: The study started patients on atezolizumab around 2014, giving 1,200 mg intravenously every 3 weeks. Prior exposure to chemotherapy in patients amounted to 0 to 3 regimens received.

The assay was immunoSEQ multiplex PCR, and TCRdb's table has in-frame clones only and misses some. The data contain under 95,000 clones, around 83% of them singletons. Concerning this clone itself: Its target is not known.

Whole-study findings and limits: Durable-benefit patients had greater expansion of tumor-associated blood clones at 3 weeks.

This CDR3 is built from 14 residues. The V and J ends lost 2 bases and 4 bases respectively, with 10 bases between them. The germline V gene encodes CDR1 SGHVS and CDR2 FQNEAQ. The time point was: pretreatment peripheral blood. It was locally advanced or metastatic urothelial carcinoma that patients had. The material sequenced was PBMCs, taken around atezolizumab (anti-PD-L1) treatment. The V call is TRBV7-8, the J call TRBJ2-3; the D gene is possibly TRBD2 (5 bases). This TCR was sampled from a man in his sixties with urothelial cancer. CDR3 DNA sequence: TGTGCCAGCAGCTTAAGAGGGCTCTCAGATACGCAGTATTTT. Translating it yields CASSLRGLSDTQYF.